The present T cell receptor beta chain was sequenced within a study of shared clonotypes between healthy human individuals. Assay: immunoSEQ multiplex PCR; the TCRdb copy retains only in-frame clones and omits some. The sample contains 950,000 to 1,100,000 clones, about 80% of which appear only once. This clone was detected a few times. The V segment lost 4 bases and the J segment 6 bases; nucleotides outside the gene matches: 10. The germline V gene has CDR1 SGHDT and CDR2 YYEEEE. The CDR3 contains 16 residues. V is TRBV5-6 and J is TRBJ2-5, with 12 nucleotides matching TRBD1. The clonotype originates from a man between 18 and 35 years old in good health. Some clones in this sample may be carry-over from other donors' samples. Sequenced material: memory CD4+ T cells from PBMCs. The subset: CD45RA-negative fraction. In DNA, the CDR3 is TGTGCCAGCAGCAGAAGCACCGGGACAGGGGGCCAGACCCAGTACTTC. It specifies CASSRSTGTGGQTQYF.